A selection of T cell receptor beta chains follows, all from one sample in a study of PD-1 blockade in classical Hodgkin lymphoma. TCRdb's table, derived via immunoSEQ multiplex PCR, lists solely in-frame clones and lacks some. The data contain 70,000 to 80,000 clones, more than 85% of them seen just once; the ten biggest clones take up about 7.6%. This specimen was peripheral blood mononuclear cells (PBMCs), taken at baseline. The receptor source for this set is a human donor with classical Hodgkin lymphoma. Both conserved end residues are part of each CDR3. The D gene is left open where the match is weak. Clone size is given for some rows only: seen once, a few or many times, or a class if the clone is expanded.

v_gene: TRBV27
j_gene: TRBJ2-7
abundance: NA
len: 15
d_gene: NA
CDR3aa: CASSFRDRFSYEQYF
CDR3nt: TGTGCCAGCAGTTTCCGTGACAGGTTTTCCTACGAGCAGTACTTC

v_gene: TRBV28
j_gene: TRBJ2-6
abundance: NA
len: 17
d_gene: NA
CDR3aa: CASSPFPFGSGANVLTF
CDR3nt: TGTGCCAGCAGTCCCTTCCCCTTTGGTTCTGGGGCCAACGTCCTGACTTTC

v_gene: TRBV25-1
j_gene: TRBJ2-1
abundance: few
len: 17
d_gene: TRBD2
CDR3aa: CASSEYRTSGRDNEQFF
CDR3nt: TGTGCCAGCAGTGAATATCGCACTAGCGGGAGGGACAATGAGCAGTTCTTC

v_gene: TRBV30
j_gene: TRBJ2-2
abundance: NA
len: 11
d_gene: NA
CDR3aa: CAWSDSGELFF
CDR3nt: TGTGCCTGGAGCGACTCCGGGGAGCTGTTTTTT

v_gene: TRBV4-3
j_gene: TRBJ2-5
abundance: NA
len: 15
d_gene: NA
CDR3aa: CASSPEAEPRETQYF
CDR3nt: TGCGCCAGCAGCCCGGAAGCAGAACCCCGGGAGACCCAGTACTTC

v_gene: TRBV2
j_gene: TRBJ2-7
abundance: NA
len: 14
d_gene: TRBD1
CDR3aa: CASTQGVTSGGQYF
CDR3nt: TGTGCCAGCACACAGGGGGTAACTTCGGGTGGGCAGTACTTC

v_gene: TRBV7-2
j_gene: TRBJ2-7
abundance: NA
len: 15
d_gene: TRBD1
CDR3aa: CASSSQQGASYEQYF
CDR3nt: TGTGCCAGCAGCTCACAACAGGGGGCCTCCTACGAGCAGTACTTC

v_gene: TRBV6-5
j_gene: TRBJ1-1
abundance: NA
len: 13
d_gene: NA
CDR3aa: CASSSTGYTEAFF
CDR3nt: TGTGCCAGCAGTAGTACAGGGTACACTGAAGCTTTCTTT

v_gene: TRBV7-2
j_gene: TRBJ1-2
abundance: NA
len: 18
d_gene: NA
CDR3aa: CASSRIHVNVRDGYGYTF
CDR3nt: TGTGCCAGCAGCCGTATCCACGTGAATGTCAGGGATGGTTATGGCTACACCTTC

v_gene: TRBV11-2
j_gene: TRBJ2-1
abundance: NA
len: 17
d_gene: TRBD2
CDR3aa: CASPGGLGPALYNEQFF
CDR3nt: TGTGCATCCCCGGGAGGGCTTGGTCCCGCACTTTACAATGAGCAGTTCTTC

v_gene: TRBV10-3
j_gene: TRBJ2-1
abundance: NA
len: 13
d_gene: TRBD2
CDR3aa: CATKLAGVDEQFF
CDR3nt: TGTGCCACCAAACTAGCGGGGGTAGATGAGCAGTTCTTC

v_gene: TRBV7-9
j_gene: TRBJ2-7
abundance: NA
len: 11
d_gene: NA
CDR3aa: CASSSEYEQYF
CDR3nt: TGTGCCAGCAGCTCAGAATACGAGCAGTACTTC

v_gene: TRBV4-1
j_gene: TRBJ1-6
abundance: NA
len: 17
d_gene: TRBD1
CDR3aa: CASSQDMGDRGISPLHF
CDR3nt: TGCGCCAGCAGCCAAGATATGGGCGACAGGGGTATTTCACCCCTCCACTTT

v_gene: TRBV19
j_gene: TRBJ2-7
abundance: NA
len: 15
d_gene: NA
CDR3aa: CASSIGRASSYEQYF
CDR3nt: TGTGCCAGTAGTATCGGTAGGGCTAGCTCCTACGAGCAGTACTTC

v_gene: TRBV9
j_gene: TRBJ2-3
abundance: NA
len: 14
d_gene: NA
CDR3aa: CASRRITSTDTQYF
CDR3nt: TGTGCCAGCAGGAGGATTACTAGCACAGATACGCAGTATTTT

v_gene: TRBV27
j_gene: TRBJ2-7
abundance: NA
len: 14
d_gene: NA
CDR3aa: CASSLGRGPYEQYF
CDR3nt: TGTGCCAGCAGTTTAGGGCGGGGGCCCTACGAGCAGTACTTC

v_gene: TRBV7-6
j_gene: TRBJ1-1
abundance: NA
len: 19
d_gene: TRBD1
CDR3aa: CASSLEYDRDTSLNTEAFF
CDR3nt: TGTGCCAGCAGCTTAGAATACGACAGGGACACCTCTTTGAACACTGAAGCTTTCTTT

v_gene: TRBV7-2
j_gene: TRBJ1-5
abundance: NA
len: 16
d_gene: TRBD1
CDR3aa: CASSVQGRYSNQPQHF
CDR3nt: TGTGCCAGCAGCGTACAGGGGCGTTATAGCAATCAGCCCCAGCATTTT